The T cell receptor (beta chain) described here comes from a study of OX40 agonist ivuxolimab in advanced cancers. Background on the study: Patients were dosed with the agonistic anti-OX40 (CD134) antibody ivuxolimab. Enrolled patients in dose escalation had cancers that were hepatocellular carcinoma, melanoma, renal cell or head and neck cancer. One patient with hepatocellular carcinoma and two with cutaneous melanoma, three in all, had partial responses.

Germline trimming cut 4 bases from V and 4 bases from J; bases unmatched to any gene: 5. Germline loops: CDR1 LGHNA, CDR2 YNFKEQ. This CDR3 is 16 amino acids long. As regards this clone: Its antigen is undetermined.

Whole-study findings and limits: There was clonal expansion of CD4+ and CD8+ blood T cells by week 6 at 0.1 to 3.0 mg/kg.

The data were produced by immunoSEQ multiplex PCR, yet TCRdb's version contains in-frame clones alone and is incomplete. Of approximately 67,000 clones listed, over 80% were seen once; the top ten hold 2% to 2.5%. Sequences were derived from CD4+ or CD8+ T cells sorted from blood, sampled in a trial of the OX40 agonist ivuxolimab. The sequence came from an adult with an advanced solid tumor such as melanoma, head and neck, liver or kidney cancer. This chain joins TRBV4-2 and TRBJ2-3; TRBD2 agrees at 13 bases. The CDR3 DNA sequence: TGTGCCAGCAGCCGAACTGGACTAGCGGGAGCAGATACGCAGTATTTT. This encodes CASSRTGLAGADTQYF.